This T cell receptor (beta chain) emerged from a study of tumor-infiltrating lymphocytes in primary liver carcinoma. General study findings and limits: Tumor region pairs shared more overlap than did tumor-adjacent and tumor-blood pairs.

The CDR3 runs 14 residues. CDR1 and CDR2 (germline): MNHEY, SVGEGT. On this clonotype: Its antigen remains unidentified. At one end the junction does not follow the germline gene, possibly because of a read error.

Unsorted bulk tissue (about 20-32 mg) underwent RNA and DNA co-extraction. From around 500 ng of total RNA, TCR beta-specific cDNA was reverse-transcribed using a constant-region primer. Three nested multiplex PCR rounds of slightly modified ARM-PCR generated TCR beta libraries. The opening two PCR rounds, approximately 10 cycles each, paired TRBV1-TRBV30 forward primers with a C-beta reverse primer. TCRdb called the multiplex PCR reads again in MiXCR, with one record for every CDR3 protein. The sample has some 30,000 distinct CDR3 sequences; approximately 71% are singletons. This chain uses TRBV6-2 or TRBV6-3 with TRBJ1-1; D ambiguous. Sequencing was done on a sample of liver tumor tissue from sampling region 3. Documented subset: tumor region T3, left-lateral pole. The clonotype was recovered from a woman aged 25-40 years with primary liver carcinoma and hepatitis B virus infection. CDR3 nucleotides: TGCGCCAGCAAGCCCCATTTGGAGAGCACTGAAGCTTTCTTT. The encoded protein is CASKPHLESTEAFF.